The present TCR beta chain was sequenced within a study of blood T cells in healthy people across ages. Notes on the study in general: No one knew whether donors had CMV, which possibly confounded expanded clonotype changes.

Next came a second PCR, run for about 7 to 12 cycles, which used a sample-barcoded 5' primer along with a J-beta primer mix. Using its own MiXCR run on the 5' RACE reads, TCRdb lists one record per CDR3 protein. The sample lists about 1,500,000 distinct CDR3 sequences; about 40% were seen once. In the case of this clonotype: The antigen remains undetermined.

A minimum of 6 micrograms of total RNA was extracted per sample. This TCR was recovered from a woman under 30 in good health. The source material was blood.

CDR3 sequence: CSARVGFSNQPQHF. The DNA of the CDR3 is TGCAGTGCTAGAGTCGGGTTTAGCAATCAGCCCCAGCATTTT. The rearrangement uses TRBV20-1 and TRBJ1-5; the D is unclear. Germline-derived CDR1 and CDR2 are DFQATT and SNEGSKA (reference sequence). The V end lost 1 base, the J end lost 0 bases, and 7 bases lay between the germline ends. The CDR3 contains 14 residues.